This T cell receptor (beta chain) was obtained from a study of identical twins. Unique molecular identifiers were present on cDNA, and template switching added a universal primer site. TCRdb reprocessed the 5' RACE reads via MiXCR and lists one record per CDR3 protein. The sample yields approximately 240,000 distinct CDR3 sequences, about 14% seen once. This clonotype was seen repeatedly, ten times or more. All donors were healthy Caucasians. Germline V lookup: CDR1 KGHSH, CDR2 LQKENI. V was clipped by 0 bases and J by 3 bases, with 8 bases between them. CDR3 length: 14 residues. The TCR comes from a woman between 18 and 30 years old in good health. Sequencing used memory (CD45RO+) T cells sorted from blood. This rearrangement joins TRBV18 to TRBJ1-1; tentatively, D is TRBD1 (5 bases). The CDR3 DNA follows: TGTGCCAGCTCACCACCGGGGGATTACACTGAAGCTTTCTTT. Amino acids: CASSPPGDYTEAFF.